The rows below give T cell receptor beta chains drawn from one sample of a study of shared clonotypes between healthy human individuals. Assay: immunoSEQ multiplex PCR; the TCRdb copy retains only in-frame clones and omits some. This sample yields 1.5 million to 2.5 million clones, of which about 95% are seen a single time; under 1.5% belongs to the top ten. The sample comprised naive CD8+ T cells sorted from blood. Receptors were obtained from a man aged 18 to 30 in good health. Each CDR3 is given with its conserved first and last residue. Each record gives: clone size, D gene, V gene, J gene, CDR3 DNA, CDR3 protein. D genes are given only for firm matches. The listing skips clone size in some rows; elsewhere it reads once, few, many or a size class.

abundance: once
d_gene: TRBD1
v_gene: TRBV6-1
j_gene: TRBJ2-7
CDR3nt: TGTGCCAGCAGAACCCCGGGACAGGGGGGCTACGAGCAGTACTTC
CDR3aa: CASRTPGQGGYEQYF

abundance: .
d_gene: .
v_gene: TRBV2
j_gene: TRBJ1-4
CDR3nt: TGTGCCAGCAGTGGGGCGGAGGGGGTTGAGGAAAAACTGTTTTTT
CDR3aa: CASSGAEGVEEKLFF

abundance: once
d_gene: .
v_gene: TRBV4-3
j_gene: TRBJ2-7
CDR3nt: TGCGCCAGCAGCCAAGATGTGCGCGGGCAGGACTACGAGCAGTACTTC
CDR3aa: CASSQDVRGQDYEQYF

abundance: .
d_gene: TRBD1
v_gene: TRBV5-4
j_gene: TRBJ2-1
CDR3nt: TGTGCCAGCAGCTTGGGACAGGGATTAAGGAATGAGCAGTTCTTC
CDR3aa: CASSLGQGLRNEQFF

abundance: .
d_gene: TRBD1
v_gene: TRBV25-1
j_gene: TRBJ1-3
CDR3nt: TGTGCCAGCAGTGAACCAGGGGGAAGAAACACCATATATTTT
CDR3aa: CASSEPGGRNTIYF

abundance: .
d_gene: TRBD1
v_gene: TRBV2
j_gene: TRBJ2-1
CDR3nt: TGTGCCAGCAACTGGGACAGGGGCACGAATGAGCAGTTCTTC
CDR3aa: CASNWDRGTNEQFF

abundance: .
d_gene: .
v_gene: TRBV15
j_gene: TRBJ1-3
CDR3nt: TGTGCCACCAGCAGAGACAGGGGCCCTGGAAACACCATATATTTT
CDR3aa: CATSRDRGPGNTIYF

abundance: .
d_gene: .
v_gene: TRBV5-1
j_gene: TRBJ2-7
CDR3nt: TGCGCCAGCAGTGTAGGGACCGAGTCCTACGAGCAGTACTTC
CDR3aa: CASSVGTESYEQYF

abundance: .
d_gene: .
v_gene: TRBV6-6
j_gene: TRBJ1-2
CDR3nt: TGTGCCAGCAGTTACTCGACGTCAGGGAACTATGGCTACACCTTC
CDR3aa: CASSYSTSGNYGYTF

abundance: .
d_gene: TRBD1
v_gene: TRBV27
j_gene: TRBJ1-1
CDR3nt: TGTGCCACCGCGCTCGGGACAGCGAACACTGAAGCTTTCTTT
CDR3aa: CATALGTANTEAFF

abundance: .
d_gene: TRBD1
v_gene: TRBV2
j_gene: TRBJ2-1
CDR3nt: TGTGCCAAAGACCCCCGGGACAGGGTTAATGAGCAGTTCTTC
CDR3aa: CAKDPRDRVNEQFF

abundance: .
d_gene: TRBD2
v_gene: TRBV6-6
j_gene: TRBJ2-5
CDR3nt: TGTGCCAGCAGCCTCTTAGCGGGGACCCAAGAGACCCAGTACTTC
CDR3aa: CASSLLAGTQETQYF

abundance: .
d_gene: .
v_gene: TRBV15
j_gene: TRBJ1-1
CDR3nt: TGTGCCACCAGCTCCAACCAGGGCACTGAAGCTTTCTTT
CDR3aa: CATSSNQGTEAFF

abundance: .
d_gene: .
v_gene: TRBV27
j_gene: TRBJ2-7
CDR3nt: TGTGCCAGCTCCTCCGAAGCAGGCCGATCCTACGAGCAGTACTTC
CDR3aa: CASSSEAGRSYEQYF

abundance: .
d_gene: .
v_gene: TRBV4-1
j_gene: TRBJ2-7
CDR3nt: TGCGCCAGCAGCCAAGTTAGCCCCTCCGGTGACGAGCAGTACTTC
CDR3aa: CASSQVSPSGDEQYF

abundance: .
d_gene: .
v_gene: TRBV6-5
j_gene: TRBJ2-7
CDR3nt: TGTGCCAGCAGTTGGGCGTCCGTTCCCTACGAGCAGTACTTC
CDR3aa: CASSWASVPYEQYF

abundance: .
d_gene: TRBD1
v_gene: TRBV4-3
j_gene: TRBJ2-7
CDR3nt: TGCGCCAGCAGCCAAGAGGGACCCCTCCTGACAGGGTCCTACGAGCAGTACTTC
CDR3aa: CASSQEGPLLTGSYEQYF

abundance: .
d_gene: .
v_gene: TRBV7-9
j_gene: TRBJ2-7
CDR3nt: TGTGCCTGTGGGGGGGCCTACTACGAGCAGTACTTC
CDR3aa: CACGGAYYEQYF

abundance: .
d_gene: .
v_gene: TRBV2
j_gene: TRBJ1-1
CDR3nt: TGTGCCAGCAGTTACGACAGGATGAACACTGAAGCTTTCTTT
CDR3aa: CASSYDRMNTEAFF

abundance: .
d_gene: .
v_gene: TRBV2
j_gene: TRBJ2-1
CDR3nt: TGTGCCAGCAGTGAAATCACAGGTTACAATGAGCAGTTCTTC
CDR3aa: CASSEITGYNEQFF

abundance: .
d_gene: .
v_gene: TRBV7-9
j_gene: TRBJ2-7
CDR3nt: TGTGCCAGCAGCTTAAGGGCCAGCGGGCCCCACTACGAGCAGTACTTC
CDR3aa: CASSLRASGPHYEQYF

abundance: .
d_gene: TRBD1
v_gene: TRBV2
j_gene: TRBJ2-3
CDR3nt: TGTGCCGAAAACCGGGACAGGGAGACAGATACGCAGTATTTT
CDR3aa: CAENRDRETDTQYF

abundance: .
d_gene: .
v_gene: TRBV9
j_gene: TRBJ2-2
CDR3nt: TGTGCCAGCAGCGTAGCTAGTGGGCAAAACACCGGGGAGCTGTTTTTT
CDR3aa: CASSVASGQNTGELFF

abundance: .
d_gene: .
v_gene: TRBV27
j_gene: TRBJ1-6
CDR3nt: TGTGCCAGCACCACGACGGGGGGTAATTCACCCCTCCACTTT
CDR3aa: CASTTTGGNSPLHF

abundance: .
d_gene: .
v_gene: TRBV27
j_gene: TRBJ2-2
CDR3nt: TGTGCCAGCAGTTTATGGGGGACGGTCACCGGGGAGCTGTTTTTT
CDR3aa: CASSLWGTVTGELFF

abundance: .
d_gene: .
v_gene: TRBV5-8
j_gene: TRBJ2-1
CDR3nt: TGTGCCTACCGGCCGGGAGAGTCCTACAATGAGCAGTTCTTC
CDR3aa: CAYRPGESYNEQFF

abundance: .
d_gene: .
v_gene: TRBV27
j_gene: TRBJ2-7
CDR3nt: TGTGCCAGCAGTTTGGGGGGCAGTCTCTCCTACGAGCAGTACTTC
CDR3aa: CASSLGGSLSYEQYF

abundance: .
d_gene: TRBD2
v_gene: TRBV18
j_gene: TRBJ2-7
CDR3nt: TGTGCCAGCTCACTCTTCCCGAGCGGGGGCACCTACGAGCAGTACTTC
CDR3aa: CASSLFPSGGTYEQYF

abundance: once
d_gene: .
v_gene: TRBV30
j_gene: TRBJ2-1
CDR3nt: TGTGCCTGGAGTGTACTGGATGAGCAGTTCTTC
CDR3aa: CAWSVLDEQFF

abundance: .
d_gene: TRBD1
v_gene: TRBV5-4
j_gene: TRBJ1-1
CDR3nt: TGTGCCAGCGGCAGGGGGCTAGACACTGAAGCTTTCTTT
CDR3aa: CASGRGLDTEAFF

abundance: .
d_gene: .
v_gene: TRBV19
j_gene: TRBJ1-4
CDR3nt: TGTGCCAGTAGCCCAACTAATGAAAAACTGTTTTTT
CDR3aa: CASSPTNEKLFF

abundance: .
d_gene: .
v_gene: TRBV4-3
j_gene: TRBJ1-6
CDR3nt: TGCGCCAGCAGCCAAGATCTGCCAGCCTCTAATTCACCCCTCCACTTT
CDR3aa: CASSQDLPASNSPLHF

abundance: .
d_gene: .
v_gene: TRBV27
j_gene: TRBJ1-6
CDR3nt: TGTGCCAGCAAGGGGGGCGGGTCACCCCTCCACTTT
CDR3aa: CASKGGGSPLHF

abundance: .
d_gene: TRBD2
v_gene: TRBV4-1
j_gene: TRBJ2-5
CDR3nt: TGCGCCAGCAGCCAAGTTGGGACTAGCGGCCAAGAGACCCAGTACTTC
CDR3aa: CASSQVGTSGQETQYF

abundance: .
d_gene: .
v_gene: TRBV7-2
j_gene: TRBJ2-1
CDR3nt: TGTGCCAGCAGCTTATATACGGTCAATGAGCAGTTCTTC
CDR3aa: CASSLYTVNEQFF

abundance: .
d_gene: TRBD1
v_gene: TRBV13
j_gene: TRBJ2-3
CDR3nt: TGTGCCAGCAGAATCGGGACAGCCACAGATACGCAGTATTTT
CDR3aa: CASRIGTATDTQYF

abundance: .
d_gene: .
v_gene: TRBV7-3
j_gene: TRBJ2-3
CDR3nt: TGTGCCAGCAGCTCTCCCCCGGATACGCAGTATTTT
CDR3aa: CASSSPPDTQYF

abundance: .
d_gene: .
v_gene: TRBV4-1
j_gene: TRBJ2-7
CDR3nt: TGCGCCAGCAGCCAAGTAGTGGTCCAGGGCTACGAGCAGTACTTC
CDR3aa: CASSQVVVQGYEQYF

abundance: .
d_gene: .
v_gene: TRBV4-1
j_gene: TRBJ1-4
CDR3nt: TGCGCCAGCAGCCAAGAGAGGGGAGCAACTAATGAAAAACTGTTTTTT
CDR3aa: CASSQERGATNEKLFF

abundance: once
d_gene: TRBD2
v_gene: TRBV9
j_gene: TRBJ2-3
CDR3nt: TGTGCCAGCAGCGACTGGACTAGCGGAGATACGCAGTATTTT
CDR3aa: CASSDWTSGDTQYF

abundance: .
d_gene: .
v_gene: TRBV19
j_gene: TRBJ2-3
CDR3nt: TGTGCCAGTAGTACATTACAGGGTAGGGGCGGCACAGATACGCAGTATTTT
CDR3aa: CASSTLQGRGGTDTQYF

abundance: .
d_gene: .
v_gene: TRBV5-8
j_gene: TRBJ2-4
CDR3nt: TGTGCCAGCAGCTTTAATCTTCGGGACATTCAGTACTTC
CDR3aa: CASSFNLRDIQYF

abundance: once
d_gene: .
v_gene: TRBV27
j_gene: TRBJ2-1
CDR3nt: TGTGCCAGCGGAGTGGGACTTGAGCAGTTCTTC
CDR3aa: CASGVGLEQFF

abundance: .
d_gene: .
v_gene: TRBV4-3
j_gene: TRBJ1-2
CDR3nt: TGCGCCAGCAGCCAAGTCGTGGGCAATTCCGATGGCTACACCTTC
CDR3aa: CASSQVVGNSDGYTF

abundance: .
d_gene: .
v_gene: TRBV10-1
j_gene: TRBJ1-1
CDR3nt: TGCGCCAGCAGGTCCAGGGAGAACACTGAAGCTTTCTTT
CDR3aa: CASRSRENTEAFF

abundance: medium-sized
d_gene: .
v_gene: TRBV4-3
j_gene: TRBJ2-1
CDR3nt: TGCGCCAGCAGCCTGGGTCTAAACTCCTACAATGAGCAGTTCTTC
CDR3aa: CASSLGLNSYNEQFF

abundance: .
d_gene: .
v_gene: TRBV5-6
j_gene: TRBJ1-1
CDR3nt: TGTGCCAGCAGCTTGGTGGCGGAAGGATTGAACACTGAAGCTTTCTTT
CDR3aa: CASSLVAEGLNTEAFF

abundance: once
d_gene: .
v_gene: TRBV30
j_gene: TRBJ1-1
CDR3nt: TGTGCCTGGAGATGGCAGATGAACACTGAAGCTTTCTTT
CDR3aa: CAWRWQMNTEAFF

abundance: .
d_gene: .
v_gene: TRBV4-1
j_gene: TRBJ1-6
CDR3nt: TGCGCCAGCAGCCAAGATCGGGCAGGGCTGACCTATAATTCACCCCTCCACTTT
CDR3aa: CASSQDRAGLTYNSPLHF

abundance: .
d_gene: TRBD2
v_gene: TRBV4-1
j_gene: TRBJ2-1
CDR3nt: TGCGCCAGCAGCCTCAGCACCGGGACTAGGAATGTCGATGAGCAGTTCTTC
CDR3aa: CASSLSTGTRNVDEQFF

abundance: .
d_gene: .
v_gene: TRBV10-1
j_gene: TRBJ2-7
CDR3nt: TGCGCCAGCAGTGACTTCGGCTACGAGCAGTACTTC
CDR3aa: CASSDFGYEQYF

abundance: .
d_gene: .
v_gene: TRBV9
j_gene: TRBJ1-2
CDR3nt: TGTGCCAGCAGCGTTGGAGCAGGGGACTATGGCTACACCTTC
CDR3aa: CASSVGAGDYGYTF

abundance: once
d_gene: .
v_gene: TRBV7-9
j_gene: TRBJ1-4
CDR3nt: TGTGCCAGCAGCCGACCGACGACGGTATATAATGAAAAACTGTTTTTT
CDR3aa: CASSRPTTVYNEKLFF

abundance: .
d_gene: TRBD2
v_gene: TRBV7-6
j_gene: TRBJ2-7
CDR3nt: TGTGCCAGCAGCTTTGGACTAGCGGGAGGGCCTAAAGAGCAGTACTTC
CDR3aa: CASSFGLAGGPKEQYF